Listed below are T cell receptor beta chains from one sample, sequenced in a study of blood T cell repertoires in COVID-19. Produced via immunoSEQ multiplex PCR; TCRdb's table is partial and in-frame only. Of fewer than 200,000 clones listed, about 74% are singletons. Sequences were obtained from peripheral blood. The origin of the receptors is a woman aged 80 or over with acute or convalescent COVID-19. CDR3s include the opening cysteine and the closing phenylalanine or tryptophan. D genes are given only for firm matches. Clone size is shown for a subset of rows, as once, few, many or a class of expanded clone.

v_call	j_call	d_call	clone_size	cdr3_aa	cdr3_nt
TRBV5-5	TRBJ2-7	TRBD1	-	CASSFTGAGSYEQYF	TGTGCCAGCAGCTTTACAGGGGCCGGCTCCTACGAGCAGTACTTC
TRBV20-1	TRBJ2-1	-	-	CSAPAPREQFF	TGCAGTGCTCCTGCCCCGAGAGAGCAGTTCTTC
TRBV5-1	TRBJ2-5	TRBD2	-	CASSLATSGAQETQYF	TGCGCCAGCAGCTTGGCCACAAGCGGGGCCCAAGAGACCCAGTACTTC
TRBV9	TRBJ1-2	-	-	CASSVAGGAGYGYTF	TGTGCCAGCAGCGTAGCTGGCGGGGCAGGGTATGGCTACACCTTC
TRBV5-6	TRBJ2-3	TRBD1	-	CASSPLTGNTDTQYF	TGTGCCAGCAGCCCCCTGACAGGGAACACAGATACGCAGTATTTT
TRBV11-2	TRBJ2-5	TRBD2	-	CASNGLAGRQETQYF	TGTGCCAGCAACGGACTAGCGGGGAGACAAGAGACCCAGTACTTC
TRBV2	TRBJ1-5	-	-	CASTAQGIGDNQPQHF	TGTGCCAGCACAGCACAGGGAATCGGAGACAATCAGCCCCAGCATTTT
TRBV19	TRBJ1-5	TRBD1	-	CASRGGQGYSNQPQHF	TGTGCCAGTCGTGGGGGACAGGGTTATAGCAATCAGCCCCAGCATTTT
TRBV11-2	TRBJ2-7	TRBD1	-	CASSLDNRGHDEQYF	TGTGCCAGCAGCTTAGATAACAGGGGGCATGACGAGCAGTACTTC
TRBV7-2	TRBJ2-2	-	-	CASSLGPRGNTGELFF	TGTGCCAGCAGCTTAGGACCCAGGGGGAACACCGGGGAGCTGTTTTTT
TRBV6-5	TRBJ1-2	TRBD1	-	CASSHLTGVYGYTF	TGTGCCAGCAGTCACCTCACAGGGGTCTATGGCTACACCTTC
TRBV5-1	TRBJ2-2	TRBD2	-	CASSGAGGTNTGELFF	TGCGCCAGCAGCGGAGCGGGAGGGACGAACACCGGGGAGCTGTTTTTT
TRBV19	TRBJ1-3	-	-	CASTEIFSGNTIYF	TGTGCCAGTACTGAGATTTTCTCTGGAAACACCATATATTTT
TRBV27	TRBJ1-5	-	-	CASRQGTQPQHF	TGTGCCAGCAGGCAGGGGACTCAGCCCCAGCATTTT
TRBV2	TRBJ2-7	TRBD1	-	CASRETGESYEQYF	TGTGCCAGCAGAGAGACAGGGGAGTCCTACGAGCAGTACTTC
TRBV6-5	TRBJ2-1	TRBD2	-	CASSKTSGQSEQFF	TGTGCCAGCAGTAAGACTAGCGGACAAAGTGAGCAGTTCTTC
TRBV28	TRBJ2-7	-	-	CASSVLREQYF	TGTGCCAGCAGTGTCCTACGTGAGCAGTACTTC
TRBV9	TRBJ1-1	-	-	CASSATANTEAFF	TGTGCCAGCAGCGCGACTGCGAACACTGAAGCTTTCTTT
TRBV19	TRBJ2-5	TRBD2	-	CASRTGTSHSETQYF	TGTGCCAGCAGAACTGGGACTAGCCATTCCGAGACCCAGTACTTC
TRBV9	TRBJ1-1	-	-	CASSVLPSATSEAFF	TGTGCCAGCAGCGTATTGCCCTCGGCGACTAGTGAAGCTTTCTTT
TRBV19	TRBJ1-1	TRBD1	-	CASKLNRGDTEAFF	TGTGCCAGCAAACTGAACAGGGGGGACACTGAAGCTTTCTTT
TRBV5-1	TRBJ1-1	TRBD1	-	CASGRGTALGMNTEAFF	TGCGCCAGCGGGCGAGGGACAGCCCTTGGCATGAACACTGAAGCTTTCTTT
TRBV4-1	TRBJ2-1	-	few	CASSQVSDNEQFF	TGCGCCAGCAGCCAAGTTTCGGACAATGAGCAGTTCTTC
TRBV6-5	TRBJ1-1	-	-	CASSYRSGDTEAFF	TGTGCCAGCAGTTACAGGTCAGGGGACACTGAAGCTTTCTTT
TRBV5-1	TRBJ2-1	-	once	CASSFQSYNEQFF	TGCGCCAGCAGCTTCCAGTCCTACAATGAGCAGTTCTTC
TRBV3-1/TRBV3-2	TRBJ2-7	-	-	CASSQGPIADYEQYF	TGTGCCAGCAGCCAAGGCCCCATAGCAGACTACGAGCAGTACTTC
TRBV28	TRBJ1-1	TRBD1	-	CASIGDRTTGNLHFEAFF	TGTGCCAGCATAGGGGACAGGACGACGGGGAACCTCCACTTTGAAGCTTTCTTT
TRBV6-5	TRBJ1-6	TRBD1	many	CASTRDRGNSPLHF	TGTGCCAGCACCCGGGACAGGGGGAATTCACCCCTCCACTTT
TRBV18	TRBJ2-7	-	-	CASSPAVNSYEQYF	TGTGCCAGCTCACCGGCGGTAAACTCCTACGAGCAGTACTTC
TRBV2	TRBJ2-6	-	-	CASSVRSGANVLTF	TGTGCCAGCAGTGTGCGCTCTGGGGCCAACGTCCTGACTTTC
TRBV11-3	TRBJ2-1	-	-	CASSPASAHNEQFF	TGTGCCAGCAGCCCGGCTAGCGCGCACAATGAGCAGTTCTTC
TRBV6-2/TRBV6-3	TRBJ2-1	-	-	CASRYALAANEQFF	TGTGCCAGCAGGTACGCACTCGCGGCGAATGAGCAGTTCTTC
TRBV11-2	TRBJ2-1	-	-	CASSLVVPEGEQFF	TGTGCCAGCAGCTTAGTGGTCCCGGAGGGAGAGCAGTTCTTC
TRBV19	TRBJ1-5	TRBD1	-	CASSSGTGRSNQPQHF	TGTGCCAGTAGTTCAGGGACAGGGAGAAGCAATCAGCCCCAGCATTTT
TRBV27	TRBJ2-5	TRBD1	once	CASSADRRETQYF	TGTGCCAGCAGTGCGGACAGGAGAGAGACCCAGTACTTC
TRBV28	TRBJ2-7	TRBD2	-	CASTGRGSGRTDYYYEQYF	TGTGCCAGCACCGGTCGTGGTAGCGGGCGGACCGACTATTACTACGAGCAGTACTTC
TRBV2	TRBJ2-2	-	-	CASRADSATGELFF	TGTGCCAGCAGAGCGGACTCCGCCACCGGGGAGCTGTTTTTT
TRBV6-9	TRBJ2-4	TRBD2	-	CASSPPGGSNINIQYF	TGTGCCAGCAGCCCTCCGGGCGGGAGTAATATCAACATTCAGTACTTC
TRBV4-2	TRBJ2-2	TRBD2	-	CASSLQKLAGWGTGELFF	TGTGCCAGCAGTCTGCAAAAACTAGCGGGATGGGGTACCGGGGAGCTGTTTTTT
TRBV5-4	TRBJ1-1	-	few	CASSPSSRNTEAFF	TGTGCCAGCAGCCCCTCCTCGCGAAACACTGAAGCTTTCTTT
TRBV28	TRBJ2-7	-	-	CATVNSSPYEQYF	TGTGCCACCGTGAACAGTTCTCCGTACGAGCAGTACTTC
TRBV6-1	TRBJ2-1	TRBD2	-	CASSDASSGREGEQFF	TGTGCCAGCAGTGATGCATCTAGCGGGCGTGAGGGTGAGCAGTTCTTC
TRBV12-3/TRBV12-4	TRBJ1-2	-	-	CASSSGQAFTF	TGTGCCAGCAGTTCCGGTCAGGCCTTCACCTTC